The TCR beta chain described here comes from a study of Ad26.COV2.S vaccination and SARS-CoV-2 variants. Whole-study context: Donor allocation was to the COV1001 Ad26.COV2.S trial arm. The vaccine Ad26.COV2.S was put into the muscle once, or twice with 56 days between. Study findings and constraints: Researchers reported similar non-spike TCR breadth in vaccine and placebo recipients.

CDR3 length: 17 residues. The germline V and J ends were trimmed by 3 bases and 0 bases, with 18 bases remaining between them. The germline V gene has CDR1 MGHRA and CDR2 YSYEKL. Treatment specified: roughly 18 received Ad26.COV2.S at low or high dose, single or two shots; roughly five received placebo; per-sample allocation not given. Samples came from day 63 after the first vaccine or placebo injection. The administered vaccine (an Ad26 vector) expressed Wuhan-strain SARS-CoV-2 spike. TCRdb keeps only in-frame clones here, not all; method: immunoSEQ multiplex PCR. The sample consists of a few hundred thousand clones, more than 75% of them appearing once. With respect to this clone: Its antigen is undetermined.

The source of this sequence is a person aged 18-65 years who received the Ad26.COV2.S COVID-19 vaccine or a placebo. The chain couples TRBV4-1 to TRBJ2-7; maybe TRBD1 (6 bases). This material consisted of peripheral blood, taken in a trial of Ad26.COV2.S vaccine versus placebo. Written as DNA, the CDR3 is TGCGCCAGCAGCCATCTCAGGGGACAAGGGGCCTCCTACGAGCAGTACTTC. Translating it yields CASSHLRGQGASYEQYF.